These T cell receptor beta chains were read from a single sample in a study of post-analysis software for immune sequencing data. TCRdb re-called the PCR reads through MiXCR, storing one row per CDR3 protein. This sample has about 540,000 distinct CDR3 sequences, with roughly 34% found just once. Sequenced sample: blood. The receptor set was obtained from a girl younger than 18 with multiple sclerosis. The conserved cysteine and the conserved F or W are not part of the CDR3 here.

>TRBV6-5|TRBJ1-1
ASSSLRGRVNTEAF
>TRBV25-1|TRBJ2-1
ASSEGNEQF
>TRBV6-1|TRBJ2-1
ASRRLAGEIDSYNEQF
>TRBV28|TRBJ1-2
ASKGGTYGYT
>TRBV15|TRBJ1-1
ATSRFVDMNTEAF
>TRBV4-1|TRBJ2-7
ASSQLPGTSGYEQY
>TRBV10-1|TRBJ2-3
ASHGTAGGPDTQY
>TRBV24-1|TRBJ2-5
ATSDETKLAVGGETQY
>TRBV13|TRBJ1-1
ASSHRARGSDTEAF
>TRBV6-6|TRBJ2-1
ASSYWVLGDEQF
>TRBV10-3|TRBJ2-2
AIRPGHNTGELF
>TRBV5-1|TRBJ1-2
ASSLEQGEEDGYT
>TRBV15|TRBJ2-7
ATSRDRSSYEQY
>TRBV20-1|TRBJ1-1
SARDPRGRYTEAF
>TRBV5-1|TRBJ1-3
ASSLGSGRSGNTIY
>TRBV4-2|TRBJ1-1
ASSRDRVNTEAF
>TRBV14|TRBJ2-1
ASSPTGLYYNEQF
>TRBV15|TRBJ2-1
ATSGVGPYNEQF
>TRBV20-1|TRBJ1-1
SACQRNTEAF
>TRBV6-6|TRBJ1-1
ASTLQGAGTEAF
>TRBV6-4|TRBJ2-3
ASSDPGTGTDTQY
>TRBV6-5|TRBJ2-5
ASSKLAGGGQETQY
>TRBV4-1|TRBJ1-5
ASSRPGEGNQPQH
>TRBV5-1|TRBJ2-7
ASSTGTGASYEQY
>TRBV20-1|TRBJ2-5
SARMLVTQETQY
>TRBV5-1|TRBJ2-7
ASSSGGTGDEQY
>TRBV7-8|TRBJ2-5
ASSLALGGQVYETQY
>TRBV20-1|TRBJ2-5
SASDLAGETQY
>TRBV4-2|TRBJ2-7
ASSRDRKAGGKTYEQY
>TRBV20-1|TRBJ2-3
SARGLVDSTDTQY
>TRBV4-2|TRBJ2-3
ASSEGTSGDTQY
>TRBV20-1|TRBJ2-2
SARSGPLGGELF
>TRBV29-1|TRBJ2-3
SVKLVTDTQY
>TRBV10-3|TRBJ2-5
AISYGGQETQY
>TRBV28|TRBJ1-5
ASRSNPGQLYQPQH
>TRBV3-1|TRBJ1-2
ASSQPGQGYT
>TRBV7-9|TRBJ1-1
ASSLGTGTTEAF
>TRBV19|TRBJ2-2
ASTPGAYTGELF